Listed here is a single T cell receptor beta chain. The sample originates from a study of siplizumab effects on memory and regulatory T cells. The data were produced by immunoSEQ multiplex PCR, yet TCRdb's version contains in-frame clones alone and is incomplete. Of around 78,000 clones in the sample, about 90% are singletons; the top ten hold approximately 30%. Germline V gives CDR1 LGHNA, CDR2 YNFKEQ. Trimming left V 1 base short and J 4 bases short, with 16 bases between. The CDR3 runs 17 residues. This chain connects TRBV4-2 to TRBJ1-4, with a possible D match to TRBD1 (5 bases). Sequencing used CD8+ T cells sorted from blood. The source of this sequence is a human donor in good health. As DNA, the CDR3 is TGTGCCAGCAGCCAAGCCACTTACGGGGGGGGTAATGAAAAACTGTTTTTT. Translated: CASSQATYGGGNEKLFF.